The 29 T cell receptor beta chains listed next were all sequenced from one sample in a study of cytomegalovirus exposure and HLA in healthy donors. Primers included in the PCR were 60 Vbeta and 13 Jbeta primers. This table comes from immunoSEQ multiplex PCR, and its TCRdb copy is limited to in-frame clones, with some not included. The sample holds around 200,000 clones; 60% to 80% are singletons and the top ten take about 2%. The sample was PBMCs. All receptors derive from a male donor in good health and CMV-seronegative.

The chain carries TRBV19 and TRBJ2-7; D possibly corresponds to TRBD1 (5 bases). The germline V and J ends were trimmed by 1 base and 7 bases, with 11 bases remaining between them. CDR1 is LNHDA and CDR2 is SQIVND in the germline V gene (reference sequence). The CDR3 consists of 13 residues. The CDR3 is CASSIVLKGEQYF. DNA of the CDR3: TGTGCCAGTAGTATAGTTCTGAAGGGGGAGCAGTACTTC. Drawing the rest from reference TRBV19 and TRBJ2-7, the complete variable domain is DGGITQSPKYLFRKEGQNVTLSCEQNLNHDAMYWYRQDPGQGLRLIYYSQIVNDFQKGDIAEGYSVSREKKESFPLTVTSAQKNPTAFYLCASSIVLKGEQYFGPGTRLTVT.

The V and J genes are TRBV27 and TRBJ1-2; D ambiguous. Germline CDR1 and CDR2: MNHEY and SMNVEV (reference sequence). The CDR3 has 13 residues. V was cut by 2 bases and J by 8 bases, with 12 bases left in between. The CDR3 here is CASSLPGGGGYTF. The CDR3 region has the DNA TGTGCCAGCAGTTTACCCGGCGGAGGCGGCTACACCTTC.

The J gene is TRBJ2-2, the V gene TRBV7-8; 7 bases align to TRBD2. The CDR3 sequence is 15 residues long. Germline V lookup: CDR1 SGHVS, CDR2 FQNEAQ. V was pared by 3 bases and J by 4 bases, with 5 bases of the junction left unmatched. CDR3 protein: CASSLRGTTTGELFF. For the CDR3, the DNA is TGTGCCAGCAGCTTGCGGGGGACCACCACCGGGGAGCTGTTTTTT. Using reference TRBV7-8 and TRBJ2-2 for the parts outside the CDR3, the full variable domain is GAGVSQSPRYKVAKRGQDVALRCDPISGHVSLFWYQQALGQGPEFLTYFQNEAQLDKSGLPSDRFFAERPEGSVSTLKIQRTQQEDSAVYLCASSLRGTTTGELFFGEGSRLTVL.

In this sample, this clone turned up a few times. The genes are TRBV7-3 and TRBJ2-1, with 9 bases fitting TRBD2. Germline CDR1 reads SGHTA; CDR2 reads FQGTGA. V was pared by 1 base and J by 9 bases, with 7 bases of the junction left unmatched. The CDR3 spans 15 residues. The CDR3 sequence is CASSLKGLASGEQFF. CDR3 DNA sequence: TGTGCCAGCAGCTTAAAGGGACTAGCCTCCGGTGAGCAGTTCTTC.

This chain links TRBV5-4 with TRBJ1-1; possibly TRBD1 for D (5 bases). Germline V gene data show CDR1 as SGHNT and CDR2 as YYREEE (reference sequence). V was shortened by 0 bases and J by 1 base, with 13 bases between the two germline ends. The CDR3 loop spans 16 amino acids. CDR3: CASSLDPGQGNTEAFF. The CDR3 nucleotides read TGTGCCAGCAGCTTGGACCCAGGGCAAGGGAACACTGAAGCTTTCTTT.

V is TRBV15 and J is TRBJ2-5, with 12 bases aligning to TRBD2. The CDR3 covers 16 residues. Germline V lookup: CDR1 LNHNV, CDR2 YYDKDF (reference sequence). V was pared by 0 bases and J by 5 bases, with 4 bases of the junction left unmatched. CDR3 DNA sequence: TGTGCCACCAGCAGAGAGCCTAGCGGGAGGGGGGAGACCCAGTACTTC. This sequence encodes CATSREPSGRGETQYF.

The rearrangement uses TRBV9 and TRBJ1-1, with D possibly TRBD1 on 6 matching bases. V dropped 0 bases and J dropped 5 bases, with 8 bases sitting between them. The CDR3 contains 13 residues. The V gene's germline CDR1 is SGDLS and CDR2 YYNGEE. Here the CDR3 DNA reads TGTGCCAGCAGCGTAGTAAGGGGGACTGAAGCTTTCTTT. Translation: CASSVVRGTEAFF. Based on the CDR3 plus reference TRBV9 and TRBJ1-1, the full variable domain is DSGVTQTPKHLITATGQRVTLRCSPRSGDLSVYWYQQSLDQGLQFLIQYYNGEERAKGNILERFSAQQFPDLHSELNLSSLELGDSALYFCASSVVRGTEAFFGQGTRLTVV.

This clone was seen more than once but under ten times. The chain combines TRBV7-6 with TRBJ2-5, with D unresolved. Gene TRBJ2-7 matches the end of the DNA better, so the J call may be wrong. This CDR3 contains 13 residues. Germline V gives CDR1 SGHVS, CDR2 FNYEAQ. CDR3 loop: CASSFSLSYEQYF. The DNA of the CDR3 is TGTGCCAGCAGCTTCTCGCTCTCCTACGAGCAGTACTTC.

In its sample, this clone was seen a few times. The chain's CDR3 is CASSLERQSNEKLFF. In DNA form, the CDR3 reads TGTGCCAGCAGCTTGGAGCGGCAGTCTAATGAAAAACTGTTTTTT. The chain carries TRBV5-4 and TRBJ1-4; D gene ambiguous. Germline V gene data show CDR1 as SGHNT and CDR2 as YYREEE (reference sequence). The CDR3 sequence is 15 residues long. V shed 0 bases and J shed 3 bases, with 9 bases lying between them. Filled out from reference TRBV5-4 and TRBJ1-4, the complete variable domain reads ETGVTQSPTHLIKTRGQQVTLRCSSQSGHNTVSWYQQALGQGPQFIFQYYREEENGRGNFPPRFSGLQFPNYSSELNVNALELDDSALYLCASSLERQSNEKLFFGSGTQLSVL.

The CDR3 loop reads CAISAPQGLAGYEQYF. Here the CDR3 DNA reads TGTGCCATCAGTGCCCCCCAGGGACTAGCGGGCTACGAGCAGTACTTC. The chain uses TRBV10-3 and TRBJ2-7, with 12 bases identical to TRBD2. Germline CDR1 and CDR2: ENHRY and SYGVKD. The V gene end was trimmed by 4 bases and the J gene end by 3 bases; junction bases not matched to a gene: 7. This CDR3 has 16 amino acids.

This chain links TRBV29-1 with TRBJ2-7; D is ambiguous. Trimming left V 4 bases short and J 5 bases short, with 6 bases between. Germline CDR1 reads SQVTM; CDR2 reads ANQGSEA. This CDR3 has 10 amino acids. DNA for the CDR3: TGCAGCGTTGGGAGTAACGAGCAGTACTTC. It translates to CSVGSNEQYF.

CDR3 coding DNA: TGTGCCAGCAGCTCCCTTTGGTTGGGGGCCGGAACTGAAGCTTTCTTT. It translates to CASSSLWLGAGTEAFF. The chain carries TRBV11-2 and TRBJ1-1; D is perhaps TRBD1 (6 bases). V lost 4 bases and J lost 5, with 20 bases in between. This CDR3 has 16 residues. Germline loops: CDR1 SGHAT, CDR2 FQNNGV.

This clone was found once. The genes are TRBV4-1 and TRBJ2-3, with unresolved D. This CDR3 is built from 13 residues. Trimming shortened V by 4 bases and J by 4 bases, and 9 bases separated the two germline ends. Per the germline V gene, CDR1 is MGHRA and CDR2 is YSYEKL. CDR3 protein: CASSRQQADTQYF. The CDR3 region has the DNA TGCGCCAGCAGCCGTCAACAAGCAGATACGCAGTATTTT.

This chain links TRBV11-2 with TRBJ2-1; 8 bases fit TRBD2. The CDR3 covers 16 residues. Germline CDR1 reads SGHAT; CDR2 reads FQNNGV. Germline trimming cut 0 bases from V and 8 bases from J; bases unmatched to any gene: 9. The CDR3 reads CASSLDLVRAGDEQFF. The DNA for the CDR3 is TGTGCCAGCAGCTTAGATCTGGTACGAGCGGGGGATGAGCAGTTCTTC.

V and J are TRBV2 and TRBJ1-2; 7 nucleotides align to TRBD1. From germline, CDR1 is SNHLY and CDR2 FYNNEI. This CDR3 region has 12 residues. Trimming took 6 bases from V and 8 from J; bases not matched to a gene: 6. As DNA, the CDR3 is TGTGCCAGCAGGCCGGGACAGCGGGGCTACACCTTC. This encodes CASRPGQRGYTF. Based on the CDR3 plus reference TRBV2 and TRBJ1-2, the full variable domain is EPEVTQTPSHQVTQMGQEVILRCVPISNHLYFYWYRQILGQKVEFLVSFYNNEISEKSEIFDDQFSVERPDGSNFTLKIRSTKLEDSAMYFCASRPGQRGYTFGSGTRLTVV.

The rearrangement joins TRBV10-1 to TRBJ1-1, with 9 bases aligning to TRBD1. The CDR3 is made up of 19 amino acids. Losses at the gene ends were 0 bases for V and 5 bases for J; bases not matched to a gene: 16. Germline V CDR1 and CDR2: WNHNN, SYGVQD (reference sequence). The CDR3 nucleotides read TGCGCCAGCAGTGAGTCGATTTTTTCGGACAGGGGTACTAGGACTGAAGCTTTCTTT. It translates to CASSESIFSDRGTRTEAFF.

The CDR3 loop is CATRMGTGTETQYF. DNA of the CDR3: TGTGCCACCAGAATGGGGACAGGCACAGAGACCCAGTACTTC. The chain is built from TRBV2 and TRBJ2-5, with TRBD1 identical over 8 bases. This CDR3 is built from 14 residues. The V gene end was trimmed by 10 bases and the J gene end by 4 bases; junction bases not matched to a gene: 11. Germline loops: CDR1 SNHLY, CDR2 FYNNEI.

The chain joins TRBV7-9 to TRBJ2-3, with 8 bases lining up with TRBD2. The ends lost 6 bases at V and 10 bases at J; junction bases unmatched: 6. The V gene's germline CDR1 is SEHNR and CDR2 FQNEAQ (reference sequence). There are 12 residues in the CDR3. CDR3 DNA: TGTGCCAGCAGTCGGACTAGCCCCCCGCAGTATTTT. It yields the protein CASSRTSPPQYF.

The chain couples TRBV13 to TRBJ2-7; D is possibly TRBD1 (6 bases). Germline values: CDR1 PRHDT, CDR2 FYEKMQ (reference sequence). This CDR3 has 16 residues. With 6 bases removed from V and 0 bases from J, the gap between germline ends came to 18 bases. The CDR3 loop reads CASSPTGTRASYEQYF. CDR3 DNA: TGTGCCAGCAGTCCGACGGGGACAAGGGCCTCCTACGAGCAGTACTTC.

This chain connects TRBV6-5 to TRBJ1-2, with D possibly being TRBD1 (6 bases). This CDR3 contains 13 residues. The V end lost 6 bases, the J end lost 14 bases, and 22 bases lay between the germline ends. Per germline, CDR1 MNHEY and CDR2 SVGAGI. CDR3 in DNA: TGTGCCAGCAGCCTAGGGACACCCTCTTATTTTACCTTC. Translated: CASSLGTPSYFTF.

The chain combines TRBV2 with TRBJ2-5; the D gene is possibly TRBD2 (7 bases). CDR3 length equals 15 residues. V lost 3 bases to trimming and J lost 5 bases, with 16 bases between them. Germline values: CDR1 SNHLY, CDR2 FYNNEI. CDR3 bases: TGTGCCAGCAGTGAGAGGGCCCGGGGGGCGGAGACCCAGTACTTC. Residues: CASSERARGAETQYF.

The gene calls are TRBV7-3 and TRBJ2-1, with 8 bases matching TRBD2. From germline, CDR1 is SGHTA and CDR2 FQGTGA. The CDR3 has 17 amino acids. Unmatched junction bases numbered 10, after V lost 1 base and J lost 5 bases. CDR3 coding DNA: TGTGCCAGCAGCTTAAGAGGGAGGCGGGAGGATGACAATGAGCAGTTCTTC. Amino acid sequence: CASSLRGRREDDNEQFF.

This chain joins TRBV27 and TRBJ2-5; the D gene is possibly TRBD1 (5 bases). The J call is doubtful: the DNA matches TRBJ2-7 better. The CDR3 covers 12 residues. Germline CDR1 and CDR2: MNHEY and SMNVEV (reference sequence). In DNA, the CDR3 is TGTGCCAGCAGTCCCACAGGATACGAGCAGTACTTC. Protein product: CASSPTGYEQYF.

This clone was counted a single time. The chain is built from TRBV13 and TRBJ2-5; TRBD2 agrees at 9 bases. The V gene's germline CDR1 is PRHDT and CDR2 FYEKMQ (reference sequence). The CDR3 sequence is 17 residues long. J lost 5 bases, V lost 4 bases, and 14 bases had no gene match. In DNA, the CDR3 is TGTGCCAGCAGCTCTTCTATAGCGGGAGCGGCTTTGGAGACCCAGTACTTC. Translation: CASSSSIAGAALETQYF. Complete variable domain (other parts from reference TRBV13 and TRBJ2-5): AAGVIQSPRHLIKEKRETATLKCYPIPRHDTVYWYQQGPGQDPQFLISFYEKMQSDKGSIPDRFSAQQFSDYHSELNMSSLELGDSALYFCASSSSIAGAALETQYFGPGTRLLVL.

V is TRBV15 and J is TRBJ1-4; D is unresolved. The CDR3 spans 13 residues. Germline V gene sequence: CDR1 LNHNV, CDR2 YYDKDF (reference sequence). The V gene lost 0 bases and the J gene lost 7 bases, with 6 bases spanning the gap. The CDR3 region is CATSRDRGEKLFF. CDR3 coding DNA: TGTGCCACCAGCAGAGACCGGGGTGAAAAACTGTTTTTT. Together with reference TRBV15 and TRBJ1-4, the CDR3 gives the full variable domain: DAMVIQNPRYQVTQFGKPVTLSCSQTLNHNVMYWYQQKSSQAPKLLFHYYDKDFNNEADTPDNFQSRRPNTSFCFLDIRSPGLGDTAMYLCATSRDRGEKLFFGSGTQLSVL.

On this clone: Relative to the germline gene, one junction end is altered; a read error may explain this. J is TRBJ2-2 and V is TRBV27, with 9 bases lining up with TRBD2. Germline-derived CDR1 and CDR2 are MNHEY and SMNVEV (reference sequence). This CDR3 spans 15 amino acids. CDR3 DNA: TGTGCCAGCATCGCTAGCGGGGCGAGGGGCGGGGGGCTGTTTTTT. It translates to CASIASGARGGGLFF.

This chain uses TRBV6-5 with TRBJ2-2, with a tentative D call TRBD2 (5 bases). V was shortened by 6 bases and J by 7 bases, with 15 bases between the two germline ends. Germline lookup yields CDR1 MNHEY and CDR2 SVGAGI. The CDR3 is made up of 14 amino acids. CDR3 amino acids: CASSPPGVGGELFF. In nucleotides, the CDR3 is TGTGCCAGCAGCCCACCCGGGGTCGGCGGGGAGCTGTTTTTT.

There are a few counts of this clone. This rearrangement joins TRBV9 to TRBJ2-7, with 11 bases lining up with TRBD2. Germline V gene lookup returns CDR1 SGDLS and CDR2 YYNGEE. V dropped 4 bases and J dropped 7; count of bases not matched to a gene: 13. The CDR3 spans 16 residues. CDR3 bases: TGTGCCAGCAGCCCCTCCCGGGGGACTAGCGGAAGGGAGCAGTACTTC. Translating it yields CASSPSRGTSGREQYF.

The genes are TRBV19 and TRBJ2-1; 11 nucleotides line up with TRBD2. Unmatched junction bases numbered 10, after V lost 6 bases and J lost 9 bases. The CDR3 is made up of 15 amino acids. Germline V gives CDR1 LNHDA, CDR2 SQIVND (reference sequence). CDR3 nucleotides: TGTGCCAGTAGGCCCGGGACTAGCGGACCAGGTGAGCAGTTCTTC. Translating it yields CASRPGTSGPGEQFF.